The entry that follows covers one T cell receptor beta chain sequence. Its specificity is not known. Some clones are missing from TCRdb's copy, which holds only in-frame ones; the method was immunoSEQ multiplex PCR. This table holds tens of thousands of clones, 85% found once. The sample belongs to a study of cytomegalovirus exposure and HLA in healthy donors. The study's findings and limits: Both high specificity and high sensitivity reportedly marked the classifier's diagnosis of cytomegalovirus status.

The CDR3 covers 13 residues. V shed 4 bases, J shed 5 bases, and the junction held 5 bases outside the gene matches. Looked up from germline, CDR1 is MNHNY and CDR2 is SVGAGI (reference sequence). While the first cohort had several hundred subjects, the donors belonged to the separate validation cohort of roughly 120 subjects. The TCR sequence derives from a man aged 18 to 30 in good health and CMV-seropositive. V and J are TRBV6-6 and TRBJ2-7, with TRBD1 matching 7 bases. Sample: PBMCs. CDR3 residues: CASSSTGEDEQYF. CDR3 sequence (DNA): TGTGCCAGCAGTTCTACAGGGGAAGACGAGCAGTACTTC.